A single sample is the source of the 14 T cell receptor beta chains below, sequenced in a study of T-cell reconstitution after alpha-beta-depleted transplantation in children. The TCRbeta library was prepared with unique molecular identifiers. TCRdb re-analysed the PCR reads in MiXCR, keeping a single row per CDR3 protein. The sample carries about 600,000 distinct CDR3 sequences, over 9.5% recorded once. The sample in question was PBMCs from the stem cell graft donor, obtained from the stem cell graft. The source is a human donor who donated a stem cell graft to a child with acute myeloid leukemia.

The gene calls are TRBV20-1 and TRBJ2-7; maybe TRBD1 (5 bases). Trimming left V 4 bases short and J 4 bases short, with 14 bases between. Germline V gene sequence: CDR1 DFQATT, CDR2 SNEGSKA (reference sequence). The CDR3 length is 13 residues. The CDR3, as DNA: TGCAGTGCTAAACCCCCAGGGCCTTACGAGCAGTACTTC. Its translation is CSAKPPGPYEQYF.

The rearrangement joins TRBV12-3 or TRBV12-4 to TRBJ2-5; TRBD1 agrees at 9 bases. Trimming took 6 bases from V and 5 from J; bases not matched to a gene: 10. This CDR3 is built from 15 residues. The CDR3 spells CASRNDGGTGETQYF. The CDR3 DNA reads as TGTGCCAGCAGGAACGACGGGGGGACAGGGGAGACCCAGTACTTC.

The chain joins TRBV4-2 to TRBJ2-7; 7 bases map to TRBD2. V lost 4 bases to trimming and J lost 2 bases; unmatched junction nucleotides: 8. This CDR3 region has 15 residues. Germline assignment: CDR1 LGHNA and CDR2 YNFKEQ. The CDR3 DNA is TGTGCCAGCAGCCCGGGCGGTCTAGCGGCCTACGAGCAGTACTTC. Translating gives CASSPGGLAAYEQYF.

This clonotype was observed at least ten times. The chain joins TRBV6-6 to TRBJ2-2; weak D call: TRBD1 (6 bases). The CDR3 sequence is 12 residues long. Germline loops: CDR1 MNHNY, CDR2 SVGAGI (reference sequence). Trimming cost V 5 bases and J 8 bases, with 9 bases left between them. The CDR3 region is CASSQQGGELFF. CDR3 DNA sequence: TGTGCCAGCAGTCAACAGGGAGGGGAGCTGTTTTTT.

This clonotype showed up just a few times. This rearrangement joins TRBV24-1 to TRBJ1-4, with D possibly matching TRBD1 (5 bases). Trimming removed 4 bases at V and 4 bases at J, with 15 bases between. The germline CDR1 and CDR2 sequences are KGHDR and SFDVKD. The CDR3 sequence is 16 residues long. CDR3 loop: CATSDSFSGVNEKLFF. The CDR3 region has the DNA TGTGCCACCAGTGACTCCTTCTCGGGGGTTAATGAAAAACTGTTTTTT.

This clonotype was seen ten or more times. The CDR3 DNA reads as TGTGCCAGCAGCTTGGACAGGGGAGGACAAGAGACCCAGTACTTC. Amino acids: CASSLDRGGQETQYF. V gene TRBV5-4 combines with J gene TRBJ2-5, with D perhaps TRBD1 (7 bases). This CDR3 is 15 amino acids long. The V end lost 0 bases, the J end lost 2 bases, and 11 bases lay between the germline ends. Germline V gives CDR1 SGHNT, CDR2 YYREEE (reference sequence).

The genes are TRBV27 and TRBJ2-5, with D possibly matching TRBD2 (6 bases). Germline V gene lookup returns CDR1 MNHEY and CDR2 SMNVEV (reference sequence). V was cut by 5 bases and J by 7 bases, with 20 bases left in between. There are 15 residues in the CDR3. DNA of the CDR3: TGTGCCAGCAGTCCCGTGGTAGCGGCGAGTGGGACCCAGTACTTC. Protein sequence: CASSPVVAASGTQYF.

The chain is built from TRBV7-9 and TRBJ1-6; 8 nucleotides match TRBD1. The CDR3 has 14 residues. The trim removed 2 bases at V and 13 bases at J, leaving 7 bases unmatched. The germline CDR1 and CDR2 sequences are SEHNR and FQNEAQ (reference sequence). The CDR3 DNA follows: TGTGCCAGCAGCTTACTCCAGGGGGCTAGTCCCCTCCACTTT. This gives the protein CASSLLQGASPLHF. The full variable domain, with the rest looked up from reference TRBV7-9 and TRBJ1-6, is DTGVSQNPRHKITKRGQNVTFRCDPISEHNRLYWYRQTLGQGPEFLTYFQNEAQLEKSRLLSDRFSAERPKGSFSTLEIQRTEQGDSAMYLCASSLLQGASPLHFGNGTRLTVT.

This clonotype occurred many times. The CDR3 here is CSVMTGPLHHEQYF. The CDR3 DNA reads TGCAGCGTGATGACAGGGCCTCTCCATCACGAGCAGTACTTC. V is TRBV29-1 and J is TRBJ2-7; 7 bases align to TRBD1. J was trimmed by 5 bases and V by 6 bases; bases with no gene match: 13. In germline, CDR1 is SQVTM, CDR2 ANQGSEA. There are 14 residues in the CDR3.

This clonotype has only a few counts. This chain's CDR3 is CSAEGGESLYEQYF. The DNA for the CDR3 is TGCAGTGCAGAAGGGGGGGAGAGTCTCTACGAGCAGTACTTC. The rearrangement joins TRBV20-1 to TRBJ2-7; maybe TRBD2 (7 bases). The CDR3 sequence is 14 residues long. Trimming pared 6 bases from V and 3 bases from J, leaving 18 bases between. CDR1 is DFQATT and CDR2 is SNEGSKA in the germline V gene (reference sequence).

A few counts support this clonotype. The J gene is TRBJ2-1, the V gene TRBV5-1, with TRBD2 matching over 7 bases. The CDR3 has 15 residues. The V gene end was trimmed by 0 bases and the J gene end by 6 bases; junction bases not matched to a gene: 6. CDR1 and CDR2 from the germline V gene are SGHRS and YFSETQ. DNA for the CDR3: TGCGCCAGCAGCTTGGATGGACTAGGTAGCAATGAGCAGTTCTTC. It yields the protein CASSLDGLGSNEQFF. The whole variable domain, filled in from reference TRBV5-1 and TRBJ2-1, reads KAGVTQTPRYLIKTRGQQVTLSCSPISGHRSVSWYQQTPGQGLQFLFEYFSETQRNKGNFPGRFSGRQFSNSRSEMNVSTLELGDSALYLCASSLDGLGSNEQFFGPGTRLTVL.

Many counts were recorded for this clonotype. CDR3 sequence (DNA): TGCGCCAGCAGCCCGCTAGTATCTACGAACACCGGGGAGCTGTTTTTT. This codes for CASSPLVSTNTGELFF. V gene TRBV5-1 combines with J gene TRBJ2-2; D unresolved. This CDR3 is built from 16 residues. Germline V gene data show CDR1 as SGHRS and CDR2 as YFSETQ. V gave up 4 bases and J gave up 0 bases, with 13 bases separating them. Complete variable domain (other parts from reference TRBV5-1 and TRBJ2-2): KAGVTQTPRYLIKTRGQQVTLSCSPISGHRSVSWYQQTPGQGLQFLFEYFSETQRNKGNFPGRFSGRQFSNSRSEMNVSTLELGDSALYLCASSPLVSTNTGELFFGEGSRLTVL.

The table lists this clonotype with a few counts. The J gene is TRBJ1-4, the V gene TRBV29-1; D ambiguous. The ends were cut back, 4 bases at V and 0 bases at J, with 9 bases in the middle. This CDR3 has 14 amino acids. Per the germline V gene, CDR1 is SQVTM and CDR2 is ANQGSEA. Here the CDR3 DNA reads TGCAGCGTTGTAGGCGGAACAACTAATGAAAAACTGTTTTTT. This translates into CSVVGGTTNEKLFF.

This clonotype showed up just once. The chain employs TRBV7-8 and TRBJ2-7; D may be TRBD2 (5 bases). Germline loops: CDR1 SGHVS, CDR2 FQNEAQ. The CDR3 spans 15 residues. Trimming cost V 4 bases and J 2 bases, with 15 bases left between them. The chain's CDR3 is CASSSGLVATYEQYF. DNA for the CDR3: TGTGCCAGCAGCTCCGGACTGGTTGCCACCTACGAGCAGTACTTC.